Following are 24 T cell receptor beta chains from one sample sequenced in a study of T-cell reconstitution after alpha-beta-depleted transplantation in children. Unique molecular identifiers were used in preparing the TCRbeta library. TCRdb analysed the PCR reads with MiXCR anew, one entry per CDR3 protein. The sample shows approximately 170,000 distinct CDR3 sequences, 11% of them seen only once. The sequencing used PBMCs, collected before TCRalphabeta/CD19-depleted stem cell transplant. The receptors shown here come from a boy aged 2 to 10 with acute myeloid leukemia, due to receive a stem cell transplant.

This clonotype came up many times. V and J are TRBV12-3 or TRBV12-4 and TRBJ1-1; possibly TRBD1 for D (6 bases). V lost 2 bases, J lost 0 bases, and 19 bases lay in between. CDR3 size: 18 residues. The CDR3 reads CASSLYSTGGFMNTEAFF. CDR3 DNA sequence: TGTGCCAGCAGTTTATATTCGACAGGCGGATTTATGAACACTGAAGCTTTCTTT.

This clonotype was picked up many times. This chain links TRBV20-1 with TRBJ2-5, with no clear D. The CDR3 contains 15 residues. Between the trimmed V and J ends, which lost 3 bases and 2 bases, there was a span of 16 bases. Per germline, CDR1 DFQATT and CDR2 SNEGSKA (reference sequence). CDR3 bases: TGCAGTGCTAGGTCGTTATGGGCAGATCAAGAGACCCAGTACTTC. This encodes CSARSLWADQETQYF.

There are many counts of this clonotype. The chain couples TRBV20-1 to TRBJ2-7, with D possibly TRBD2 on 6 matching bases. V dropped 0 bases and J dropped 0 bases, with 15 bases sitting between them. The CDR3 has 16 residues. Germline assignment: CDR1 DFQATT and CDR2 SNEGSKA (reference sequence). CDR3 nucleotides: TGCAGTGCTAGAGACCTACTAGCAGAAAGCTCCTACGAGCAGTACTTC. Its translation: CSARDLLAESSYEQYF.

This clonotype was counted ten times or more. J is TRBJ2-7 and V is TRBV28; 7 nucleotides match TRBD1. Germline assignment: CDR1 MDHEN and CDR2 SYDVKM. The CDR3 is made up of 15 amino acids. Trimming took 2 bases from V and 0 from J; bases not matched to a gene: 4. The CDR3 bases are TGTGCCAGCAGTTTAAAGGGGGCGAGCTCCTACGAGCAGTACTTC. Residues: CASSLKGASSYEQYF.

In this sample, this clonotype turned up many times. The chain joins TRBV29-1 to TRBJ2-5, with TRBD2 matching over 12 bases. CDR3 length equals 14 residues. The V gene's germline CDR1 is SQVTM and CDR2 ANQGSEA. J gave up 7 bases and V 6 bases, and 9 bases lay outside the gene matches. CDR3: CSVEGLAGGGTQYF. In DNA form, the CDR3 reads TGCAGCGTCGAGGGGCTAGCGGGAGGGGGGACCCAGTACTTC.

This clonotype showed up many times. The chain recombines TRBV5-1 with TRBJ2-5; D unresolved. The germline CDR1 and CDR2 sequences are SGHRS and YFSETQ. The V end lost 6 bases, the J end lost 2 bases, and 14 bases lay between the germline ends. CDR3 size: 14 residues. The CDR3 sequence is CASNEGPRQETQYF. In DNA, the CDR3 is TGCGCCAGCAATGAAGGGCCCAGACAAGAGACCCAGTACTTC. The whole variable domain, remainder taken from reference TRBV5-1 and TRBJ2-5, is KAGVTQTPRYLIKTRGQQVTLSCSPISGHRSVSWYQQTPGQGLQFLFEYFSETQRNKGNFPGRFSGRQFSNSRSEMNVSTLELGDSALYLCASNEGPRQETQYFGPGTRLLVL.

V and J are TRBV11-3 and TRBJ2-3; 10 nucleotides align to TRBD2. Germline V gene sequence: CDR1 SGHNT, CDR2 YENEEA. Germline trimming cut 5 bases from V and 4 bases from J; bases unmatched to any gene: 6. The length of the CDR3 is 15 residues. CDR3 region: CASSPAGGQADTQYF. CDR3 bases: TGTGCCAGCAGCCCAGCGGGAGGGCAGGCAGATACGCAGTATTTT.

This clonotype was observed a handful of times. The chain links TRBV20-1 to TRBJ1-1, with D possibly matching TRBD1 (6 bases). The germline gives CDR1 DFQATT, CDR2 SNEGSKA (reference sequence). CDR3 length: 14 residues. The CDR3, as DNA: TGCTGGGGGTCAACGGGGCGGGGGCGCACTGAAGCTTTCTTT. It translates to CWGSTGRGRTEAFF.

This clonotype was detected many times. The V call is TRBV20-1, the J call TRBJ2-1, with 7 bases that match TRBD2. The CDR3 runs to 14 residues. V lost 0 bases, J lost 3 bases, and 2 bases stayed unmatched. From germline, CDR1 is DFQATT and CDR2 SNEGSKA (reference sequence). The CDR3 loop is CSARDLADYNEQFF. The CDR3 bases are TGCAGTGCTAGAGACCTAGCGGACTACAATGAGCAGTTCTTC.

In its sample, this clonotype was seen many times. The chain joins TRBV7-9 to TRBJ2-7; D remains unclear. CDR3 length: 13 residues. Germline V gene lookup returns CDR1 SEHNR and CDR2 FQNEAQ (reference sequence). The V and J ends lost 5 bases and 1 base respectively, with 9 bases between them. The chain's CDR3 is CASSPQDSYEQYF. CDR3 nucleotide sequence: TGTGCCAGCAGCCCCCAGGATTCCTACGAGCAGTACTTC.

This clonotype was detected ten times or more. The chain couples TRBV12-3 or TRBV12-4 to TRBJ2-2; possible D gene TRBD2, 5 bases. The ends were cut back, 6 bases at V and 1 base at J, with 12 bases in the middle. This CDR3 region has 15 residues. The CDR3 DNA follows: TGTGCCAGCAGCACCCGACGGGAGAACACCGGGGAGCTGTTTTTT. This encodes CASSTRRENTGELFF.

The chain is built from TRBV20-1 and TRBJ1-6; TRBD1 is a possible D gene (6 bases). Trimming took 2 bases from V and 10 from J, leaving 24 bases between them. CDR1 and CDR2 from the germline V gene are DFQATT and SNEGSKA (reference sequence). The CDR3 consists of 17 residues. The CDR3 sequence: CSARTLKRRAGESPLHF. The CDR3 DNA is TGCAGTGCTAGAACCTTAAAGCGGCGGGCAGGGGAATCACCCCTCCACTTT.

This clonotype has more than one count but fewer than ten. The chain is built from TRBV20-1 and TRBJ2-7, with TRBD2 matching 9 bases. Germline loops: CDR1 DFQATT, CDR2 SNEGSKA (reference sequence). The junction had 5 bases not matched to a gene; V was cut back by 5 bases and J by 0 bases. The CDR3 has 14 residues. DNA for the CDR3: TGCAGTGCTCTTAGCGGGGGTAGCTCCTACGAGCAGTACGTC. It translates to CSALSGGSSYEQYV.

This clonotype was seen repeatedly, ten times or more. The chain has TRBV28 and TRBJ1-2; TRBD1 might be the D (6 bases). CDR3 length: 11 residues. Germline V gives CDR1 MDHEN, CDR2 SYDVKM. Trimming took 4 bases from V and 8 from J, leaving 8 bases between them. CDR3 DNA: TGTGCCAGCAGTTCAGGGGAGGGCTACACCTTC. This gives the protein CASSSGEGYTF.

CDR3 in DNA: TGCAGTGCGGAGGGACTAGCGGGGACCTATGAGCAGTTCTTC. This gives the protein CSAEGLAGTYEQFF. The V gene is TRBV20-1, the J gene TRBJ2-1; 13 nucleotides agree with TRBD2. From germline, CDR1 is DFQATT and CDR2 SNEGSKA (reference sequence). Losses at the gene ends were 6 bases for V and 8 bases for J; bases not matched to a gene: 7. The CDR3 length is 14 residues.

There are many counts of this clonotype. The chain uses TRBV28 and TRBJ1-5; TRBD1 is a possible D gene (5 bases). This CDR3 is built from 13 residues. V lost 4 bases and J lost 7, with 11 bases in between. Germline V gene sequence: CDR1 MDHEN, CDR2 SYDVKM. CDR3 DNA: TGTGCCAGCAGTTCCCAGGGTGGCCAGCCCCAGCATTTT. The encoded protein is CASSSQGGQPQHF.

This clonotype was observed at least ten times. V and J are TRBV10-3 and TRBJ2-7, with unresolved D. The V and J ends lost 0 bases and 2 bases respectively, with 8 bases between them. This CDR3 is 14 amino acids long. CDR1 and CDR2 from the germline V gene are ENHRY and SYGVKD. CDR3 amino acids: CAISESGSPYEQYV. The CDR3 bases are TGTGCCATCAGTGAGTCAGGCAGTCCCTACGAGCAGTACGTC.

This clonotype showed up many times. CDR3 bases: TGTGCCACCGCCCCGGGGGCGTCCGCCTCCTCTGGGGCCAACGTCCTGACTTTC. The encoded protein is CATAPGASASSGANVLTF. The J gene is TRBJ2-6, the V gene TRBV24-1; D assignment may be TRBD1 or TRBD2 (6 bases each). This CDR3 region has 18 residues. The V and J ends lost 9 bases and 0 bases respectively, with 20 bases between them. From germline, CDR1 is KGHDR and CDR2 SFDVKD.

This chain's CDR3 is CPTSETENYGYTF. The CDR3, as DNA: TGTCCCACATCTGAGACAGAAAACTATGGCTACACCTTC. This rearrangement joins TRBV6-6 to TRBJ1-2; TRBD1 might be the D (5 bases). From germline, CDR1 is MNHNY and CDR2 SVGAGI (reference sequence). This CDR3 is built from 13 residues.

This clonotype was recorded many times. The chain has TRBV28 and TRBJ1-2; no definite D call. Trimming shortened V by 8 bases and J by 2 bases, and 15 bases separated the two germline ends. The germline gives CDR1 MDHEN, CDR2 SYDVKM. This CDR3 region has 14 residues. CDR3 protein: CASSGGVINYGYTF. CDR3 nucleotide sequence: TGTGCCAGCTCCGGTGGAGTCATCAACTATGGCTACACCTTC.

This clonotype was detected many times. This CDR3 is CASSLGVLAGYNEQFF. The CDR3 DNA reads TGCGCCAGCAGCCTTGGGGTACTAGCGGGATACAATGAGCAGTTCTTC. This rearrangement joins TRBV5-1 to TRBJ2-1; 10 bases agree with TRBD2. The V and J ends lost 4 bases and 4 bases, in that order; junction bases with no gene match: 8. This CDR3 region has 16 residues. Germline CDR1 is SGHRS and CDR2 is YFSETQ.

This clonotype was seen a few times. The chain is built from TRBV5-6 and TRBJ2-2; tentatively, D is TRBD2 (5 bases). There are 15 residues in the CDR3. In germline, CDR1 is SGHDT, CDR2 YYEEEE. With 4 bases removed from V and 6 bases from J, the gap between germline ends came to 16 bases. CDR3 sequence: CASSTTTWGAGELFF. CDR3 sequence (DNA): TGTGCCAGCAGCACTACTACGTGGGGAGCCGGGGAGCTGTTTTTT. The whole variable domain, remainder taken from reference TRBV5-6 and TRBJ2-2, is DAGVTQSPTHLIKTRGQQVTLRCSPKSGHDTVSWYQQALGQGPQFIFQYYEEEERQRGNFPDRFSGHQFPNYSSELNVNALLLGDSALYLCASSTTTWGAGELFFGEGSRLTVL.

This clonotype was seen at least ten times. The rearrangement uses TRBV7-6 and TRBJ2-2; 12 bases map to TRBD2. The CDR3 runs to 16 residues. Germline V lookup: CDR1 SGHVS, CDR2 FNYEAQ. J lost 8 bases, V lost 5 bases, and 9 bases had no gene match. The DNA of the CDR3 is TGTGCCAGCAGCGCGACTAGCGGGAGACGAGAGGGGGAGCTGTTTTTT. Protein sequence: CASSATSGRREGELFF.

This clonotype showed up many times. The CDR3 region is CASSHPRQVETQYF. CDR3 coding DNA: TGTGCCAGCAGCCACCCCAGACAGGTAGAGACCCAGTACTTC. The gene calls are TRBV7-9 and TRBJ2-5; the D gene is possibly TRBD1 (6 bases). Per the germline V gene, CDR1 is SEHNR and CDR2 is FQNEAQ (reference sequence). There are 14 residues in the CDR3. Trimming shortened V by 5 bases and J by 4 bases, and 14 bases separated the two germline ends.